The present T cell receptor (beta chain) was sequenced within a study of T-cell reconstitution after alpha-beta-depleted transplantation in children. This clonotype was detected a few times. The antigen remains undetermined. Unique molecular identifiers were used to barcode this TCRbeta library. TCRdb re-called the PCR reads with MiXCR, one entry per CDR3 protein. The repertoire holds about 420,000 distinct CDR3 sequences, about 16% seen once, with over 25% in the top ten. V shed 5 bases and J 4 bases; nucleotides not matched to a gene: 12. The CDR3 contains 17 residues. The germline gives CDR1 DFQATT, CDR2 SNEGSKA (reference sequence). General study results and limits: Where some patients showed high TCRbeta diversity at day 60, it came from recipient T cells and thymic progenitors that had survived. At one year after transplant, newly produced T cells mostly accounted for T-cell counts and diversity. Where alpha-beta T cells came from about two months after transplant was reportedly several hundred expanded graft clones.

This sample comprised PBMCs, mostly from graft donor cells, obtained 360 days after TCRalphabeta/CD19-depleted stem cell transplant. V gene TRBV20-1 combines with J gene TRBJ2-2, with 11 bases that match TRBD2. This receptor was obtained from a boy under two years old who had a stem cell transplant for Wiskott-Aldrich syndrome, so the T cells may come from the graft donor. The CDR3, as DNA: TGCAGTGCTCTCAAGAAAAAGACTAGCGGGGTCACCGGGGAGCTGTTTTTT. Protein sequence: CSALKKKTSGVTGELFF.